The present TCR beta chain was sequenced within a study of glioma-infiltrating T cells. Amplification of TCR alpha and beta CDR3 regions from RNA used iRepertoire nested multiplex PCR. One-step reverse transcription and amplification started from approximately 100-400 ng of tissue mRNA or PBMC total RNA. In TCRdb, the multiplex PCR reads were re-called with MiXCR into one record per CDR3 protein. Of under 150,000 distinct CDR3 sequences listed, about two fifths are singletons. Study results and caveats: Gliomas, especially low-grade, showed above-expected tissue-blood divergence; non-neoplastic patients showed below. Only very few CDR3 sequences appeared in both tissue and blood.

About this clonotype: Its antigen is still unknown.

Trimming left V 3 bases short and J 5 bases short, with 11 bases between. This CDR3 has 13 residues. The germline V gene encodes CDR1 DFQATT and CDR2 SNEGSKA (reference sequence). The sample taken for sequencing was glioma tissue, nonneoplastic brain tissue, or PBMCs (not recorded which). The sequence was collected from a human donor with low-grade glioma or glioblastoma, undergoing nonglioma brain surgery, or in good health (not recorded which). The chain uses TRBV20-1 and TRBJ1-5; D gene unclear. CDR3 bases: TGCAGTGCTAGTTTCGACGGATATCAGCCCCAGCATTTT. Encoded protein: CSASFDGYQPQHF.